These T cell receptor beta chains were read from a single sample in a study of cytomegalovirus exposure and HLA in healthy donors. Profiled with immunoSEQ multiplex PCR; TCRdb holds only in-frame clones, not every one. The sample records 150,000 to 200,000 clones, approximately 77% being singletons. Sequences were obtained from PBMCs. All receptors derive from a male donor in good health and CMV-seropositive. The CDR3 runs from the conserved cysteine through the conserved F or W. The order of the fields is J gene, D gene, clone size, V gene, CDR3 DNA, CDR3 protein. D genes are given only for firm matches. Some rows have no size entry. The others give once, few or many, or a class for an expanded clone.

TRBJ2-5 | - | - | TRBV6-5 | TGTGCCAGCAGTTACGGAGGGGGCCCAGAGACCCAGTACTTC | CASSYGGGPETQYF
TRBJ1-6 | - | - | TRBV5-6 | TGTGCCAGCAGCTTGAGTCATCTACCCAATAATTCACCCCTCCACTTT | CASSLSHLPNNSPLHF
TRBJ2-5 | - | - | TRBV9 | TGTGCCAGCAGCGTGGACGGGGGAGAGTGGGAGACCCAGTACTTC | CASSVDGGEWETQYF
TRBJ2-1 | - | - | TRBV12-5 | TGTGCTAGTGGTTTTTCAGGGGTCAATGAGCAGTTCTTC | CASGFSGVNEQFF
TRBJ1-1 | TRBD1 | - | TRBV10-1 | TGCGCCAGCAGCCGGGACAGGGAGCTGAACACTGAAGCTTTCTTT | CASSRDRELNTEAFF
TRBJ2-3 | - | - | TRBV12-5 | TGTGCTAGTGGTTTAAGTCTATTAACAGATACGCAGTATTTT | CASGLSLLTDTQYF
TRBJ1-2 | TRBD1 | once | TRBV15 | TGTGCCACCAGCAGAGGAAGCCGGGACAGGCCGGGGTATGGCTACACCTTC | CATSRGSRDRPGYGYTF
TRBJ1-1 | TRBD1 | - | TRBV6-1 | TGTGCCAGCAGTGGGAGGGGGCGTCGGTTCCAAGCTTTCTTT | CASSGRGRRFQAFF
TRBJ2-1 | - | few | TRBV4-1 | TGCGCCAGCAGCCAAGATCTGGGGAGACCCTTTTACAATGAGCAGTTCTTC | CASSQDLGRPFYNEQFF
TRBJ2-7 | - | - | TRBV5-4 | TGTGCCAGCAGCTTGATTGGCACCGCCTACGAGCAGTACTTC | CASSLIGTAYEQYF
TRBJ1-4 | - | - | TRBV7-2 | TGTGCCAGCAGCTTAGGTCCGGGGGGGCATGAAAAACTGTTTTTT | CASSLGPGGHEKLFF
TRBJ2-1 | - | - | TRBV4-3 | TGCGCCAGCAGCGCCCAGCCGGGGGGCATCAATGAGCAGTTCTTC | CASSAQPGGINEQFF
TRBJ1-5 | TRBD1 | few | TRBV2 | TGTGCCAGCAGCGCCTTGACAGGGATTCAGCCCCAGCATTTT | CASSALTGIQPQHF
TRBJ1-5 | TRBD1 | - | TRBV6-1 | TGTGCCAGCAGTGAAACAGGGGGGTGGCAGCCCCAGCATTTT | CASSETGGWQPQHF
TRBJ1-5 | - | - | TRBV2 | TGTGCCAGCAGGGCCTTAGGGGGTAGTAATCAGCCCCAGCATTTT | CASRALGGSNQPQHF
TRBJ2-3 | - | - | TRBV13 | TGTGCCAGCCTCTCCGGAGATACGCAGTATTTT | CASLSGDTQYF
TRBJ2-1 | - | - | TRBV6-5 | TGTGCCAGCAGTCCCCGGGAGCCCGTCAATGAGCAGTTCTTC | CASSPREPVNEQFF
TRBJ2-2 | TRBD2 | few | TRBV5-4 | TGTGCCAGCAGCTTTCTAGCGGGGCGAAACACCGGGGAGCTGTTTTTT | CASSFLAGRNTGELFF